This T cell receptor beta chain was recorded in a study of technical replicates of blood from several donors. This clone was detected once. The method was immunoSEQ multiplex PCR; TCRdb's version includes in-frame clones alone and lacks a portion of them. The data contain some 11,000 clones, roughly 93% of them singletons. With 0 bases removed from V and 3 bases from J, the gap between germline ends came to 11 bases. Germline lookup yields CDR1 MGHRA and CDR2 YSYEKL. There are 16 residues in the CDR3. Material: PBMCs. The chain has TRBV4-1 and TRBJ2-2; TRBD2 is a possible D gene (5 bases). The clonotype was recovered from a human donor in good health. The chain's CDR3 is CASSQERVSDTGELFF. The CDR3 DNA sequence: TGCGCCAGCAGCCAAGAGAGGGTTTCGGACACCGGGGAGCTGTTTTTT.